This T cell receptor beta chain was sequenced during a study of blood T cell repertoires in COVID-19. About the research overall: Spain, Italy and the United States supplied samples that represented acute and convalescent COVID-19.

Germline V gene lookup returns CDR1 SGHTA and CDR2 FQGNSA. V shed 1 base and J 4 bases; nucleotides not matched to a gene: 3. The CDR3 totals 16 residues. Original processing methods: Reference gene primers were amplified, and this amplification served to estimate nucleated cell counts. Assay: immunoSEQ multiplex PCR; the TCRdb copy retains only in-frame clones and omits some. V and J calls and clone size are those listed in that table; D and trimming were worked out from the DNA. The data hold a few hundred thousand clones, with 88% observed a single time. This TCR derives from an elderly man with acute or convalescent COVID-19. The chain links TRBV7-2 to TRBJ2-1; 11 bases fit TRBD2. The sequenced sample consisted of peripheral blood. CDR3 DNA: TGTGCCAGCAGCTTAGGGTCTAGCGGGAGGTACAATGAGCAGTTCTTC. Translated: CASSLGSSGRYNEQFF.